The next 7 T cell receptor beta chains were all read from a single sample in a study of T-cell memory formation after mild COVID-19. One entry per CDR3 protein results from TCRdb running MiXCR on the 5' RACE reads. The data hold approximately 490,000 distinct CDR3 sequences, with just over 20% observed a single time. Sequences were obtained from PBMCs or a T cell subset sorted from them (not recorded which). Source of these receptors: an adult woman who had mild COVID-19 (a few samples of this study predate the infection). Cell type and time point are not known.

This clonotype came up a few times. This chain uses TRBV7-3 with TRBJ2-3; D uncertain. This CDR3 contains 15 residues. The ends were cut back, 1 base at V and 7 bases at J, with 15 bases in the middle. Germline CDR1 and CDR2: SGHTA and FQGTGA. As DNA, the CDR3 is TGTGCCAGCAGCTTAAATTCGGCGATAGGGAATACGCAGTATTTT. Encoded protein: CASSLNSAIGNTQYF.

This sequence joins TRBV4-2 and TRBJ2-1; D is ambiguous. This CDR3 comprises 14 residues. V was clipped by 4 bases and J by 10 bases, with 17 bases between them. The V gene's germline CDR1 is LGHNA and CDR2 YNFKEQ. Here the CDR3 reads CASSLDQTAREQFF. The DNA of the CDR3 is TGTGCCAGCAGCCTCGATCAGACCGCCAGAGAGCAGTTCTTC.

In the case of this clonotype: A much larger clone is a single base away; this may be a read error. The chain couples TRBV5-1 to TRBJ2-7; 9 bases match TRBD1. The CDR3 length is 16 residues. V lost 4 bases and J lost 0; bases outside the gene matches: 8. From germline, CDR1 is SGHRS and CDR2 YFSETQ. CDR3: CASSTGQGRTSYEQYF. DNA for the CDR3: TGCGCCAGCAGCACGGGACAGGGCCGAACCTCCTACGAGCAGTACTTC.

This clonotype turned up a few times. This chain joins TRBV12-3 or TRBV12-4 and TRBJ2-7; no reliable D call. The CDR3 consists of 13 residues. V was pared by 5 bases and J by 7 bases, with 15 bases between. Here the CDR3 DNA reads TGTGCCAGCAGTCCTCCGGGCCCTTGGGAGCAGTACTTC. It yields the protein CASSPPGPWEQYF.

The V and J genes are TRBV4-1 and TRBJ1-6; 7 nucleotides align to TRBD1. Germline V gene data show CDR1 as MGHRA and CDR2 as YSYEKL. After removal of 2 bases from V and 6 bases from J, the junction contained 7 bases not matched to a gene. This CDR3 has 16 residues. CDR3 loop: CASSQQLDRANSPLHF. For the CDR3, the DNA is TGCGCCAGCAGCCAACAGTTAGACAGGGCTAATTCACCCCTCCACTTT.

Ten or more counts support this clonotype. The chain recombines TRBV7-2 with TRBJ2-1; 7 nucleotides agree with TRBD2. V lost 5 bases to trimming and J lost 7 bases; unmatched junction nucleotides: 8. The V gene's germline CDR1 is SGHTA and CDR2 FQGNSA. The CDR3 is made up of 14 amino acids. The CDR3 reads CASSLRLAGNEQFF. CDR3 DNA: TGTGCCAGCAGCCTCAGACTAGCTGGTAATGAGCAGTTCTTC.

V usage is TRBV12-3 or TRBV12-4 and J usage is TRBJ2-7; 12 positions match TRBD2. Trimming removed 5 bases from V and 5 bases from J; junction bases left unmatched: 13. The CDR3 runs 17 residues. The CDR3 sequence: CASSPPGLAGSRNEQYF. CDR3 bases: TGTGCCAGCAGTCCCCCCGGACTAGCGGGAAGTAGGAACGAGCAGTACTTC.